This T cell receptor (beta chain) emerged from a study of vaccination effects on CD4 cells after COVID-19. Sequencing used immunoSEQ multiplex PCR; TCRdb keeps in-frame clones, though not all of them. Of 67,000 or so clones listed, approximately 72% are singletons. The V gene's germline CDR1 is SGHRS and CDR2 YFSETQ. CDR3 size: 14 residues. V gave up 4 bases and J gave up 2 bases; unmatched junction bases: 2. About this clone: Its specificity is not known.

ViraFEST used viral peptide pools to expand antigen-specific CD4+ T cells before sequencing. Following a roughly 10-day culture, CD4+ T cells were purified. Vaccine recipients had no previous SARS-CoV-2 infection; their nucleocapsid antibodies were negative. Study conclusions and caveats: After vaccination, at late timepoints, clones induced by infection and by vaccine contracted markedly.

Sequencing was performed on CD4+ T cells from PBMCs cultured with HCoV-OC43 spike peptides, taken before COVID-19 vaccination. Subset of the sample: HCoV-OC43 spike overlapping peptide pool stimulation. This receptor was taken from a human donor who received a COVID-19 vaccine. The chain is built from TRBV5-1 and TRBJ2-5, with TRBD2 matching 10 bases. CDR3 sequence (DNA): TGCGCCAGCAGCCTGACTAGCGGGCAAGAGACCCAGTACTTC. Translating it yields CASSLTSGQETQYF.